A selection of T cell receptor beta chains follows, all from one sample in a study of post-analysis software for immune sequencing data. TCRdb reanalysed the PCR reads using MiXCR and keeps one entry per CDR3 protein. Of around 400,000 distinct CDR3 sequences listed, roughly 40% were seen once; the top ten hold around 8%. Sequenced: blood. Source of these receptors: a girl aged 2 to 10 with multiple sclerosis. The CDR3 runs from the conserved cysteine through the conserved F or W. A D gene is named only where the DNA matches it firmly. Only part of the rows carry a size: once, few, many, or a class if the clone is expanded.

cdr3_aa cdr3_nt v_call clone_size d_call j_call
CSAREPGANVLTF TGCAGTGCTAGAGAGCCTGGGGCCAACGTCCTGACTTTC TRBV20-1 . . TRBJ2-6
CSVTSGRALIPNEQYF TGCAGCGTTACTAGCGGGAGGGCCCTAATCCCCAACGAGCAGTACTTC TRBV29-1 few TRBD2 TRBJ2-7
CASSPPRGRTEAFF TGTGCCAGCAGCCCACCCAGGGGTCGGACTGAAGCTTTCTTT TRBV12-3/TRBV12-4 . . TRBJ1-1
CASSDSPGSSLAGYTF TGTGCCAGCAGTGACTCACCAGGGAGCTCCCTAGCTGGCTACACCTTC TRBV6-4 few . TRBJ1-2
CASSGTGGDNSPLHF TGTGCCAGCAGTGGGACAGGGGGTGATAATTCACCCCTCCACTTT TRBV2 many TRBD1 TRBJ1-6
CSAKGLVGLVETQYF TGCAGTGCTAAGGGACTAGTGGGGCTGGTCGAGACCCAGTACTTC TRBV20-1 . TRBD2 TRBJ2-5
CASSFNRTRDSYEQYF TGTGCCAGCAGTTTTAATAGAACGCGGGACAGCTACGAGCAGTACTTC TRBV5-5 . . TRBJ2-7
CASSDRFRGSDTQYF TGTGCCAGCAGTGACAGGTTTAGGGGTTCGGATACGCAGTATTTT TRBV6-1 . . TRBJ2-3
CASSPLDRGTEAFF TGTGCCAGCTCACCACTCGACAGGGGCACTGAAGCTTTCTTT TRBV18 . TRBD1 TRBJ1-1
CSVVYGYEGPQHF TGCAGCGTTGTGTACGGGTACGAGGGGCCCCAGCATTTT TRBV29-1 . . TRBJ1-5
CASSYSTGRKFF TGTGCCAGCAGTTACTCTACGGGAAGGAAGTTCTTC TRBV6-5 once . TRBJ2-1
CASSTGPSYEQYF TGTGCCAGCAGCACCGGGCCCTCCTACGAGCAGTACTTC TRBV7-2 few . TRBJ2-7
CSVETSGMDEQFF TGCAGCGTTGAAACTAGCGGGATGGATGAGCAGTTCTTC TRBV29-1 . TRBD2 TRBJ2-1
CASSYTSKNDEQYF TGTGCCAGCAGTTACACTAGCAAGAACGACGAGCAGTACTTC TRBV6-2/TRBV6-3 . . TRBJ2-7
CASSPLWDEQYF TGTGCCAGCAGTCCTCTCTGGGACGAGCAGTACTTC TRBV12-3/TRBV12-4 . . TRBJ2-7
CASSLTRTYEQYF TGTGCCAGCAGCCTTACTAGGACCTACGAGCAGTACTTC TRBV28 few . TRBJ2-7
CAIRNDGLYYEQYF TGTGCCATCAGAAACGACGGGTTGTACTACGAGCAGTACTTC TRBV10-3 . . TRBJ2-7
CASSHSIEPSVFTDTQYF TGCGCCAGCAGCCACTCCATCGAGCCTAGCGTATTCACAGATACGCAGTATTTT TRBV5-3 . . TRBJ2-3
CASSLSVLGGGTDTQYF TGTGCCAGCAGTTTATCAGTTCTCGGGGGTGGCACAGATACGCAGTATTTT TRBV27 few . TRBJ2-3
CATSEDGQGADGYTF TGTGCCACCAGTGAGGATGGGCAGGGGGCAGACGGCTACACCTTC TRBV24-1 few TRBD1 TRBJ1-2
CASSSQGSGTEAFF TGTGCCAGCAGCTCTCAGGGGAGTGGAACTGAAGCTTTCTTT TRBV5-5 few . TRBJ1-1
CASSLEGVTNEKLFF TGTGCCAGCAGCTTAGAAGGGGTAACTAATGAAAAACTGTTTTTT TRBV7-3 . . TRBJ1-4
CASSYSRGLNQPQHF TGTGCCAGCAGTTACTCCCGGGGGCTTAATCAGCCCCAGCATTTT TRBV6-6 few . TRBJ1-5
CASSLSGGLSSYEQYF TGTGCCAGCAGTTTAAGCGGGGGTCTCAGCTCCTACGAGCAGTACTTC TRBV28 . TRBD2 TRBJ2-7
CASSQENLQETQYF TGTGCCAGCAGCCAAGAAAACTTGCAAGAGACCCAGTACTTC TRBV3-1 . . TRBJ2-5
CAIGAAGDETRYF TGTGCCATCGGGGCGGCAGGGGACGAGACCCGGTACTTC TRBV10-3 . . TRBJ2-5
CASSLIAGSHYEQYF TGTGCCAGCAGTTTAATAGCAGGGTCGCACTACGAGCAGTACTTC TRBV27 . . TRBJ2-7
CASSYFYDEQFF TGTGCCAGCAGTTACTTCTACGATGAGCAGTTCTTC TRBV6-2/TRBV6-3 . . TRBJ2-1
CASRTDRGHYNEQFF TGTGCCAGCAGGACAGACAGGGGGCATTACAATGAGCAGTTCTTC TRBV6-5 . TRBD1 TRBJ2-1
CASNGQEETQYF TGTGCCAGCAATGGACAGGAGGAGACCCAGTACTTC TRBV6-6 few TRBD1 TRBJ2-5
CSAPLLAGVPSEQFF TGCAGTGCTCCCCTACTAGCGGGAGTCCCCAGTGAGCAGTTCTTC TRBV20-1 few TRBD2 TRBJ2-1
CASRPGEGTEAFF TGTGCCAGCAGACCCGGTGAGGGGACTGAAGCTTTCTTT TRBV6-5 . . TRBJ1-1
CASSDGLAGDTQYF TGTGCCAGCAGCGACGGACTAGCGGGCGATACGCAGTATTTT TRBV9 . TRBD2 TRBJ2-3
CASSLEGFNYGYTF TGTGCCAGCAGCTTGGAAGGTTTCAACTATGGCTACACCTTC TRBV5-6 few . TRBJ1-2
CASRSQGGDEQYF TGTGCCAGCAGGTCCCAGGGGGGGGACGAGCAGTACTTC TRBV7-9 . . TRBJ2-7
CATSRPSTGGYTF TGTGCCACCAGCAGACCCTCGACTGGTGGCTACACCTTC TRBV15 few . TRBJ1-2
CASSVSGTSAYEQYF TGTGCCAGCAGCGTAAGCGGGACTAGCGCGTACGAGCAGTACTTC TRBV9 many TRBD2 TRBJ2-7
CASSFVARGTKNIQYF TGTGCCAGCAGTTTTGTTGCCAGGGGAACCAAAAACATTCAGTACTTC TRBV28 few . TRBJ2-4
CASQLYSGGYNEQFF TGTGCCAGCCAACTATACTCAGGGGGCTACAATGAGCAGTTCTTC TRBV27 . TRBD1 TRBJ2-1
CSAETGNGLKTQYF TGCAGTGCCGAAACAGGGAATGGACTTAAGACCCAGTACTTC TRBV20-1 many . TRBJ2-5
CSVDMGQMLNTEAFF TGCAGCGTTGATATGGGACAAATGTTGAACACTGAAGCTTTCTTT TRBV29-1 few . TRBJ1-1
CASSSTAGGYSPLHF TGTGCCAGCAGCTCGACGGCTGGGGGCTATTCACCCCTCCACTTT TRBV7-3 . . TRBJ1-6